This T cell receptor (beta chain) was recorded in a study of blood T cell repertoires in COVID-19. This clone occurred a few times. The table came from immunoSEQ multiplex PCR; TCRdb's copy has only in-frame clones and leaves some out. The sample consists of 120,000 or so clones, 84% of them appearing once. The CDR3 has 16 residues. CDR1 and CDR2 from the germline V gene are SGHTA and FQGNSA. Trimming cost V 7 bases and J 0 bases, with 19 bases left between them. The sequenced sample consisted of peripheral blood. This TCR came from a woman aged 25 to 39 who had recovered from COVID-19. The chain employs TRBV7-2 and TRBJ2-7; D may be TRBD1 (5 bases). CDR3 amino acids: CASTPVALTDSYEQYF. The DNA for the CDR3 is TGTGCCAGCACCCCAGTGGCCCTGACAGACTCCTACGAGCAGTACTTC.